This T cell receptor (beta chain) derives from a study of blood T cells in healthy people across ages. Study-wide results and caveats: Diversity figures based on one million T cells were deemed too low.

For the second PCR, which ran for about 6 to 11 cycles, a sample-barcoded 5' primer and a J-beta primer mix were used. One entry per CDR3 protein, called by TCRdb with MiXCR from the 5' RACE reads. The sample carries 1.5 million to 2 million distinct CDR3 sequences, roughly 27% recorded once. Trimming removed 0 bases from V and 0 bases from J, with 6 bases in between. The CDR3 runs to 15 residues. From germline, CDR1 is SGHTA and CDR2 FQGNSA. On this clonotype: Antigen unknown.

The genes are TRBV7-2 and TRBJ2-1; D gene ambiguous. The source of this sequence is a woman aged 25 to 39 in good health. Material for sequencing was blood. The CDR3 DNA reads as TGTGCCAGCAGCTTAGCCGCGCCCTCCTACAATGAGCAGTTCTTC. It encodes CASSLAAPSYNEQFF. Looking up the rest from reference TRBV7-2 and TRBJ2-1 gives the full variable domain: GAGVSQSPSNKVTEKGKDVELRCDPISGHTALYWYRQSLGQGLEFLIYFQGNSAPDKSGLPSDRFSAERTGGSVSTLTIQRTQQEDSAVYLCASSLAAPSYNEQFFGPGTRLTVL.